A single sample gave rise to the 22 T cell receptor beta chains below, sequenced in a study of post-analysis software for immune sequencing data. Whole-study results and caveats: In patients, about 5 TRBV segments were more frequent than in controls, with TRBV5-6, TRBV5-1 and TRBV20-1 among them.

Unique molecular identifiers were built into the TCR beta cDNA libraries. TCRdb re-called the PCR reads through MiXCR, storing one row per CDR3 protein. The sample shows about 430,000 distinct CDR3 sequences, 30% to 40% of them seen only once. These TCRs are of unknown antigen specificity. Specimen: blood. The source is a girl aged 2 to 10 with multiple sclerosis.

The chain joins TRBV29-1 to TRBJ1-5; D gene uncertain. In germline, CDR1 is SQVTM, CDR2 ANQGSEA. V lost 7 bases to trimming and J lost 6 bases, with 16 bases between them. This CDR3 contains 13 residues. The CDR3 sequence is CSAREGMGQPQHF. CDR3 in DNA: TGCAGCGCCAGAGAAGGGATGGGTCAGCCCCAGCATTTT.

This chain connects TRBV3-1 to TRBJ2-5; D is undetermined. Trimming shortened V by 1 base and J by 4 bases, and 10 bases separated the two germline ends. Looked up from germline, CDR1 is LGHDT and CDR2 is YNNKEL (reference sequence). This CDR3 is 14 amino acids long. The CDR3 DNA sequence: TGTGCCAGCAGCCAAGTGAGTGAAGGAGAGACCCAGTACTTC. Protein: CASSQVSEGETQYF.

For this clonotype: A much larger clone differs by one base, so this may be a read error. The CDR3 sequence is CASSQDRSGQYNEQFF. CDR3 nucleotides: TGCGCCAGCAGCCAAGATAGGAGCGGTCAATACAATGAGCAGTTCTTC. The chain uses TRBV4-3 and TRBJ2-1; perhaps TRBD2 as D (5 bases). CDR3 length equals 16 residues. Germline V gene sequence: CDR1 LGHNA, CDR2 YSLEER. V was clipped by 0 bases and J by 4 bases, with 13 bases between them.

This chain joins TRBV20-1 and TRBJ2-7, with unresolved D. The V end lost 0 bases, the J end lost 10 bases, and 19 bases lay between the germline ends. Germline lookup yields CDR1 DFQATT and CDR2 SNEGSKA (reference sequence). The CDR3 is 14 amino acids. The CDR3 DNA is TGCAGTGCTAGAGATACCGAGACTGCTGGTTCCCAGTACTTC. Its protein is CSARDTETAGSQYF.

This chain links TRBV7-2 with TRBJ2-3; D remains unclear. Germline loops: CDR1 SGHTA, CDR2 FQGNSA. The length of the CDR3 is 12 residues. The V end lost 4 bases, the J end lost 3 bases, and 5 bases lay between the germline ends. CDR3 bases: TGTGCCAGCAGCTGGGAAACAGATACGCAGTATTTT. This codes for CASSWETDTQYF.

The CDR3 loop reads CSARDNGGFTEAFF. CDR3 coding DNA: TGCAGTGCTAGAGATAATGGCGGGTTCACTGAAGCTTTCTTT. The chain uses TRBV20-1 and TRBJ1-1, with no clear D. Trimming removed 0 bases from V and 4 bases from J, with 12 bases in between. Germline assignment: CDR1 DFQATT and CDR2 SNEGSKA (reference sequence). The CDR3 has 14 residues.

This clonotype was seen a handful of times. The chain links TRBV5-6 to TRBJ2-1; TRBD1 might be the D (5 bases). The CDR3 has 16 residues. Trimming shortened V by 0 bases and J by 0 bases, and 10 bases separated the two germline ends. Looked up from germline, CDR1 is SGHDT and CDR2 is YYEEEE. The CDR3 DNA reads TGTGCCAGCAGCTTGGGGGATCAGGGCTCCTACAATGAGCAGTTCTTC. Translating gives CASSLGDQGSYNEQFF.

V usage is TRBV28 and J usage is TRBJ2-1; 11 bases are a match to TRBD2. Trimming cost V 6 bases and J 7 bases; bases outside gene matches: 5. Per germline, CDR1 MDHEN and CDR2 SYDVKM. The CDR3 loop spans 14 amino acids. The CDR3 DNA follows: TGTGCCAGCAGGACGGGACTAGCGGTTAATGAGCAGTTCTTC. Translated, it gives CASRTGLAVNEQFF.

This clonotype was seen many times. Mismatch with germline at one junction end may stem from a read error. This chain links TRBV3-1 with TRBJ2-3; D is ambiguous. This CDR3 has 12 amino acids. In germline, CDR1 is LGHDT, CDR2 YNNKEL (reference sequence). The CDR3 loop reads CASSQSTDTQYF. The DNA of the CDR3 is TGCGCCAGCAGCCAATCGACAGATACGCAGTATTTT.

This rearrangement joins TRBV6-5 to TRBJ1-2; 9 nucleotides match TRBD1. CDR1 is MNHEY and CDR2 is SVGAGI in the germline V gene. The junction had 16 bases not matched to a gene; V was cut back by 4 bases and J by 7 bases. This CDR3 region has 17 residues. The CDR3 sequence is CASSSPGQGVIRGGYTF. CDR3 DNA sequence: TGTGCCAGCAGTTCACCGGGACAGGGTGTCATTCGGGGTGGCTACACCTTC.

The V and J genes are TRBV12-3 or TRBV12-4 and TRBJ2-1; D not resolved. The CDR3 is 13 residues long. The V and J ends lost 6 bases and 5 bases respectively, with 11 bases between them. The CDR3 protein is CASRLGYDNEQFF. The CDR3 nucleotides are TGTGCCAGCAGGCTCGGATATGACAATGAGCAGTTCTTC.

This clonotype showed up many times. This rearrangement joins TRBV5-1 to TRBJ2-3; 16 nucleotides align to TRBD2. With V trimmed by 1 base and J by 0 bases, 17 bases remained unmatched. This CDR3 comprises 23 residues. The germline gives CDR1 SGHRS, CDR2 YFSETQ. The CDR3 coding sequence is TGCGCCAGCAGCTTGACTCCTTTTCGCTCCGGGACTAGCGGGAGGGCCAGCACAGATACGCAGTATTTT. Residues: CASSLTPFRSGTSGRASTDTQYF.

The rearrangement joins TRBV28 to TRBJ1-2; D is unclear. Trimming stripped 7 bases from V and 4 bases from J, with 13 bases between. The CDR3 length is 13 residues. The germline V gene encodes CDR1 MDHEN and CDR2 SYDVKM. The CDR3: CASNVVEPYGYTF. The CDR3 DNA follows: TGTGCCAGCAACGTCGTAGAGCCCTATGGCTACACCTTC.

This chain connects TRBV28 to TRBJ2-7, with TRBD1 matching over 8 bases. The end of the DNA fits TRBJ2-5 better, so the J call may be wrong. Looked up from germline, CDR1 is MDHEN and CDR2 is SYDVKM. The CDR3 sequence is 15 residues long. The CDR3 region is CASSPASGTGETQYF. Here the CDR3 DNA reads TGTGCCAGCAGCCCCGCCTCCGGGACAGGAGAGACCCAGTACTTC.

The gene calls are TRBV7-9 and TRBJ2-1; the D gene is possibly TRBD2 (5 bases). Trimming removed 5 bases from V and 4 bases from J, with 18 bases in between. CDR1 is SEHNR, CDR2 FQNEAQ, per germline (reference sequence). This CDR3 spans 16 amino acids. In DNA, the CDR3 is TGTGCCAGCAGCCTTAGGGAAGCGGATCTATACAATGAGCAGTTCTTC. The encoded protein is CASSLREADLYNEQFF.

The gene calls are TRBV28 and TRBJ2-7, with D possibly being TRBD1 or TRBD2 (5 bases each). This CDR3 comprises 17 residues. Germline CDR1 reads MDHEN; CDR2 reads SYDVKM. V shed 6 bases and J shed 2 bases, with 23 bases lying between them. CDR3 coding DNA: TGTGCCAGCAGCCACGTCCCTGGGTGGGACCTTGCCTACGAGCAGTACTTC. It specifies CASSHVPGWDLAYEQYF.

This clonotype was found a few times. The DNA of the CDR3 is TGTGCCAGCAGCTTAGACAGAGGGGGAGGGCCTAGTACGCAGTATTTT. Its protein product is CASSLDRGGGPSTQYF. J is TRBJ2-3 and V is TRBV7-2; tentatively, D is TRBD2 (7 bases). This CDR3 has 16 residues. The germline V gene has CDR1 SGHTA and CDR2 FQGNSA. V lost 1 base to trimming and J lost 8 bases, with 19 bases between them. Using reference TRBV7-2 and TRBJ2-3 for the parts outside the CDR3, the full variable domain is GAGVSQSPSNKVTEKGKDVELRCDPISGHTALYWYRQSLGQGLEFLIYFQGNSAPDKSGLPSDRFSAERTGGSVSTLTIQRTQQEDSAVYLCASSLDRGGGPSTQYFGPGTRLTVL.

This clonotype has just a few counts. The genes are TRBV5-1 and TRBJ1-1; TRBD1 agrees at 9 bases. The CDR3 has 16 residues. The germline gives CDR1 SGHRS, CDR2 YFSETQ. Trimming cost V 2 bases and J 5 bases; bases outside gene matches: 10. CDR3 nucleotide sequence: TGCGCCAGCAGCTTCGGGGGCCGGACAGGGGTGACTGAAGCTTTCTTT. Translating gives CASSFGGRTGVTEAFF.

The gene calls are TRBV3-1 and TRBJ2-7; 8 positions agree with TRBD1. The CDR3 covers 15 residues. After removal of 5 bases from V and 0 bases from J, the junction contained 6 bases not matched to a gene. Per germline, CDR1 LGHDT and CDR2 YNNKEL (reference sequence). The CDR3 is CASSSWDRPSYEQYF. The CDR3 DNA follows: TGTGCCAGCAGCAGCTGGGACAGGCCCTCCTACGAGCAGTACTTC.

This clonotype was detected only a few times. The chain combines TRBV12-3 or TRBV12-4 with TRBJ2-7, with TRBD2 matching 7 bases. J was trimmed by 2 bases and V by 3 bases; bases with no gene match: 7. This CDR3 comprises 15 residues. CDR3 DNA sequence: TGTGCCAGCAGTTTCGGGGGGTCAGCACCCTACGAGCAGTACTTC. This translates into CASSFGGSAPYEQYF.

This clonotype was detected a few times. V usage is TRBV11-1 and J usage is TRBJ2-3; 10 bases map to TRBD1. The CDR3 spans 15 residues. Trimming took 3 bases from V and 10 from J; bases not matched to a gene: 10. Per the germline V gene, CDR1 is SGHAT and CDR2 is FQDESV (reference sequence). The CDR3 sequence: CASSFNRDRGTPQYF. The CDR3 nucleotides read TGTGCCAGCAGCTTCAACCGGGACAGGGGAACTCCGCAGTATTTT. Together with reference TRBV11-1 and TRBJ2-3, the CDR3 gives the full variable domain: EAEVAQSPRYKITEKSQAVAFWCDPISGHATLYWYRQILGQGPELLVQFQDESVVDDSQLPKDRFSAERLKGVDSTLKIQPAELGDSAMYLCASSFNRDRGTPQYFGPGTRLTVL.

This chain connects TRBV3-1 to TRBJ1-2, with unresolved D. Germline V gene sequence: CDR1 LGHDT, CDR2 YNNKEL (reference sequence). Trimming removed 0 bases at V and 2 bases at J, with 7 bases between. The CDR3 has 14 residues. Here the CDR3 reads CASSQDLENYGYTF. CDR3 bases: TGTGCCAGCAGCCAAGATTTGGAGAACTATGGCTACACCTTC.